One sample yielded the 30 T cell receptor beta chains listed below, sequenced in a study of T cell responses to AZD1222 COVID-19 vaccine. The data were produced by immunoSEQ multiplex PCR, yet TCRdb's version contains in-frame clones alone and is incomplete. The sample includes 120,000 or so clones, about 85% of them seen just once. Sequencing used peripheral blood, obtained 28 days after the second AZD1222 dose. The source of these receptors is an adult who received the AZD1222 COVID-19 vaccine.

This clone was observed a handful of times. J is TRBJ1-5 and V is TRBV2; D gene uncertain. V shed 3 bases and J shed 5 bases, with 11 bases lying between them. The length of the CDR3 is 14 residues. Germline-derived CDR1 and CDR2 are SNHLY and FYNNEI. CDR3 residues: CASSDRVGYQPQHF. The CDR3 region has the DNA TGTGCCAGCAGTGATAGGGTGGGCTATCAGCCCCAGCATTTT.

The rearrangement links TRBV18 to TRBJ2-1; D is ambiguous. From germline, CDR1 is KGHSH and CDR2 LQKENI. This CDR3 has 16 amino acids. The V gene lost 1 base and the J gene lost 5 bases, with 15 bases spanning the gap. This chain's CDR3 is CASSPRSAYGNNEQFF. CDR3 bases: TGTGCCAGCTCACCACGGAGTGCTTACGGAAACAATGAGCAGTTCTTC.

V and J are TRBV7-9 and TRBJ2-2; D not resolved. The ends were cut back, 3 bases at V and 7 bases at J, with 6 bases in the middle. The CDR3 consists of 12 residues. Germline V gives CDR1 SEHNR, CDR2 FQNEAQ (reference sequence). CDR3 residues: CASSFSSGELFF. As DNA, the CDR3 is TGTGCCAGCAGCTTCTCCAGCGGGGAGCTGTTTTTT.

The V gene is TRBV15, the J gene TRBJ1-1; D possibly corresponds to TRBD1 (6 bases). CDR1 and CDR2 from the germline V gene are LNHNV and YYDKDF (reference sequence). This CDR3 is built from 14 residues. V was cut by 0 bases and J by 7 bases, with 12 bases left in between. The CDR3 spells CATSRDRGQNEAFF. The DNA of the CDR3 is TGTGCCACCAGCAGAGATCGGGGGCAGAATGAAGCTTTCTTT. Variable domain in full (rest from reference TRBV15 and TRBJ1-1): DAMVIQNPRYQVTQFGKPVTLSCSQTLNHNVMYWYQQKSSQAPKLLFHYYDKDFNNEADTPDNFQSRRPNTSFCFLDIRSPGLGDTAMYLCATSRDRGQNEAFFGQGTRLTVV.

This chain uses TRBV11-2 with TRBJ2-3; the D call may be TRBD1 or TRBD2 (5 bases each). This CDR3 comprises 15 residues. From germline, CDR1 is SGHAT and CDR2 FQNNGV. V gave up 6 bases and J gave up 2 bases, with 15 bases separating them. CDR3 nucleotide sequence: TGTGCCAGCAGTCCACCGGGACCATACACAGATACGCAGTATTTT. Translating gives CASSPPGPYTDTQYF.

This chain links TRBV30 with TRBJ1-1, with D tentatively TRBD1 (6 bases). From germline, CDR1 is GTSNPN and CDR2 SVGIG (reference sequence). Trimming cost V 8 bases and J 0 bases, with 16 bases left between them. The CDR3 has 14 amino acids. The CDR3 is CARAVGHMNTEAFF. The CDR3 bases are TGTGCCCGAGCTGTGGGACACATGAACACTGAAGCTTTCTTT.

The chain uses TRBV4-2 and TRBJ1-5; 10 bases are shared with TRBD1. The CDR3 consists of 16 residues. Germline CDR1 reads LGHNA; CDR2 reads YNFKEQ. The ends lost 1 base at V and 7 bases at J; junction bases unmatched: 7. CDR3 nucleotide sequence: TGTGCCAGCAGCCAAGGTCAAGGGACAGGGGTCCAGCCCCAGCATTTT. This sequence encodes CASSQGQGTGVQPQHF.

The chain links TRBV19 to TRBJ1-2; TRBD1 might be the D (6 bases). The CDR3 is 15 residues long. From germline, CDR1 is LNHDA and CDR2 SQIVND (reference sequence). Trimming took off 5 bases at V and 4 bases at J, with 17 bases between the two ends. The CDR3 reads CASSAPQGRIYGYTF. CDR3 bases: TGTGCCAGTAGTGCCCCACAGGGACGGATCTATGGCTACACCTTC.

The chain's CDR3 is CASGIGGSGANVLTF. CDR3 DNA sequence: TGTGCCAGCGGCATAGGCGGCTCTGGGGCCAACGTCCTGACTTTC. The V gene is TRBV11-3, the J gene TRBJ2-6; D is ambiguous. CDR1 and CDR2 (germline): SGHNT, YENEEA. The CDR3 runs to 15 residues. Trimming took off 8 bases at V and 0 bases at J, with 11 bases between the two ends. The full variable domain, its missing parts supplied by reference TRBV11-3 and TRBJ2-6, is EAGVVQSPRYKIIEKKQPVAFWCNPISGHNTLYWYLQNLGQGPELLIRYENEEAVDDSQLPKDRFSAERLKGVDSTLKIQPAELGDSAVYLCASGIGGSGANVLTFGAGSRLTVL.

The CDR3 region has the DNA TGCGCCAGCAGCTTGGAGGGGGGAACCAAAAACATTCAGTACTTC. This encodes CASSLEGGTKNIQYF. The V gene is TRBV5-1, the J gene TRBJ2-4; either TRBD1 or TRBD2 may supply D (6 bases each). The CDR3 consists of 15 residues. The V and J ends lost 0 bases and 2 bases respectively, with 9 bases between them. Germline values: CDR1 SGHRS, CDR2 YFSETQ.

The chain carries TRBV7-3 and TRBJ1-2, with a tentative D call TRBD1 (5 bases). CDR3 length: 14 residues. The germline V and J ends were trimmed by 6 bases and 8 bases, with 19 bases remaining between them. Germline CDR1 and CDR2: SGHTA and FQGTGA. The CDR3 sequence: CASRPHGTKEGYTF. The DNA of the CDR3 is TGTGCCAGCAGACCCCACGGGACGAAGGAGGGCTACACCTTC.

The chain has TRBV5-1 and TRBJ1-4; 9 bases fit TRBD1. V dropped 3 bases and J dropped 6; count of bases not matched to a gene: 9. The germline V gene has CDR1 SGHRS and CDR2 YFSETQ. The CDR3 spans 16 residues. Here the CDR3 DNA reads TGCGCCAGCAGCTCCACCAGACAGGGGGTGTATGAAAAACTGTTTTTT. Translating it yields CASSSTRQGVYEKLFF.

This chain connects TRBV4-3 to TRBJ2-1, with 7 positions matching TRBD2. CDR3 length equals 17 residues. J lost 4 bases, V lost 0 bases, and 9 bases had no gene match. CDR1 LGHNA and CDR2 YSLEER come from the germline V gene. The CDR3 protein is CASSQDWRRGIYNEQFF. The CDR3 DNA is TGCGCCAGCAGCCAAGATTGGAGGCGGGGGATTTACAATGAGCAGTTCTTC.

By share of the sample, this clone is medium-sized. The rearrangement links TRBV6-1 to TRBJ2-7; the D gene is possibly TRBD2 (5 bases). Germline V gene sequence: CDR1 MNHNS, CDR2 SASEGT. This CDR3 comprises 16 residues. V was clipped by 1 base and J by 2 bases, with 15 bases between them. Here the CDR3 reads CASSEGRRSLPYEQYF. CDR3 DNA sequence: TGTGCCAGCAGTGAAGGGAGGCGGAGTCTCCCCTACGAGCAGTACTTC.

CDR3 in amino acids: CASSLRSGETDTQYF. CDR3 DNA: TGTGCCAGCAGCTTACGGTCCGGGGAAACAGATACGCAGTATTTT. V is TRBV7-9 and J is TRBJ2-3; the D gene is possibly TRBD2 (5 bases). This CDR3 contains 15 residues. Trimming stripped 2 bases from V and 3 bases from J, with 12 bases between. The germline V gene has CDR1 SEHNR and CDR2 FQNEAQ (reference sequence).

The V and J genes are TRBV2 and TRBJ1-5; D perhaps matches TRBD1 (5 bases). The V gene lost 7 bases and the J gene lost 5 bases, with 12 bases spanning the gap. Germline CDR1 reads SNHLY; CDR2 reads FYNNEI. This CDR3 spans 13 amino acids. The CDR3 nucleotides read TGTGCCAGCATTTTAGCCAGGGATCAGCCCCAGCATTTT. This gives the protein CASILARDQPQHF.

This clone was seen a single time. CDR3 in DNA: TGTGCCAGCAGCCCCGGACCTAGCACAGATACGCAGTATTTT. Its protein is CASSPGPSTDTQYF. The V and J genes are TRBV7-9 and TRBJ2-3; no reliable D call. Germline values: CDR1 SEHNR, CDR2 FQNEAQ (reference sequence). The V gene lost 5 bases and the J gene lost 0 bases, with 9 bases spanning the gap. CDR3 length: 14 residues. Full variable domain (missing parts from reference TRBV7-9 and TRBJ2-3): DTGVSQNPRHKITKRGQNVTFRCDPISEHNRLYWYRQTLGQGPEFLTYFQNEAQLEKSRLLSDRFSAERPKGSFSTLEIQRTEQGDSAMYLCASSPGPSTDTQYFGPGTRLTVL.

The chain is built from TRBV4-2 and TRBJ1-6, with TRBD1 identical over 7 bases. Germline loops: CDR1 LGHNA, CDR2 YNFKEQ. The CDR3 totals 16 residues. With 2 bases clipped from V and 7 bases from J, the junction kept 8 bases outside the gene matches. This chain's CDR3 is CASSQSLTGRNSPLHF. The CDR3 nucleotides are TGTGCCAGCAGCCAATCCTTGACAGGGAGGAATTCACCCCTCCACTTT.

The chain joins TRBV24-1 to TRBJ2-7; D not certain. CDR3 length: 15 residues. The V gene's germline CDR1 is KGHDR and CDR2 SFDVKD. Between the trimmed V and J ends, which lost 2 bases and 0 bases, there was a span of 10 bases. CDR3 loop: CATSDYGPLSYEQYF. The CDR3 nucleotides read TGTGCCACCAGTGATTACGGTCCTCTCTCCTACGAGCAGTACTTC.

The rearrangement links TRBV15 to TRBJ2-5; D might be TRBD2 (7 bases). CDR1 is LNHNV and CDR2 is YYDKDF in the germline V gene (reference sequence). The length of the CDR3 is 19 residues. V lost 4 bases to trimming and J lost 4 bases, with 28 bases between them. In DNA form, the CDR3 reads TGTGCCACCAGCAAAGAGGGGGGGTTTTCGACCAGGGGCCTAGAGACCCAGTACTTC. It yields the protein CATSKEGGFSTRGLETQYF.

The chain combines TRBV4-3 with TRBJ1-2; TRBD1 might be the D (6 bases). The V end was cut by 3 bases, the J end by 4 bases, with 12 bases between. The germline V gene encodes CDR1 LGHNA and CDR2 YSLEER. There are 14 residues in the CDR3. The CDR3 DNA follows: TGCGCCAGCAGCCAGGGGGGCGGCATCTATGGCTACACCTTC. Amino acid sequence: CASSQGGGIYGYTF.

The chain joins TRBV5-4 to TRBJ2-5, with D perhaps matching TRBD2 (5 bases). The CDR3 has 13 residues. The V end lost 4 bases, the J end lost 5 bases, and 12 bases lay between the germline ends. Germline V lookup: CDR1 SGHNT, CDR2 YYREEE (reference sequence). This CDR3 is CASSQASGETQYF. CDR3 sequence (DNA): TGTGCCAGCAGCCAGGCCTCGGGGGAGACCCAGTACTTC.

This chain links TRBV28 with TRBJ1-6; possible D gene TRBD1, 6 bases. This CDR3 is 16 amino acids long. V lost 6 bases and J lost 10, with 22 bases in between. Germline V lookup: CDR1 MDHEN, CDR2 SYDVKM. The CDR3 region has the DNA TGTGCCAGCAGCTCTTTAGGGGGGGCGTTTCGGTCACCCCTCCACTTT. Protein sequence: CASSSLGGAFRSPLHF.

CDR3 region: CASSLAGESGYEQYF. CDR3 DNA sequence: TGTGCCAGCAGTTTAGCAGGGGAGTCAGGCTACGAGCAGTACTTC. The chain is built from TRBV27 and TRBJ2-7, with D possibly TRBD1 on 6 matching bases. The CDR3 is made up of 15 amino acids. Germline CDR1 reads MNHEY; CDR2 reads SMNVEV (reference sequence). V was shortened by 2 bases and J by 3 bases, with 14 bases between the two germline ends.

This rearrangement joins TRBV6-1 to TRBJ1-5; D may be TRBD1 (5 bases). Germline loops: CDR1 MNHNS, CDR2 SASEGT. Between the trimmed V and J ends, which lost 1 base and 9 bases, there was a span of 16 bases. The CDR3 runs 15 residues. CDR3 coding DNA: TGTGCCAGCAGTGAAGTCGCAGGGTCCCAATTGCCCCAGCATTTT. This encodes CASSEVAGSQLPQHF.

This rearrangement joins TRBV4-3 to TRBJ1-5; D may be TRBD1 (5 bases). Trimming took 0 bases from V and 6 from J, leaving 12 bases between them. This CDR3 comprises 15 residues. CDR1 LGHNA and CDR2 YSLEER come from the germline V gene. The DNA for the CDR3 is TGCGCCAGCAGCCAAGATGCAGGGATGAGTCAGCCCCAGCATTTT. This codes for CASSQDAGMSQPQHF.

The genes are TRBV11-2 and TRBJ2-3; perhaps TRBD2 as D (8 bases). The V and J ends lost 5 bases and 2 bases respectively, with 20 bases between them. The CDR3 consists of 17 residues. Per the germline V gene, CDR1 is SGHAT and CDR2 is FQNNGV. CDR3: CASSPGRGGTDTDTQYF. CDR3 nucleotide sequence: TGTGCCAGCAGCCCCGGGAGGGGTGGGACAGACACAGATACGCAGTATTTT. Looking up the rest from reference TRBV11-2 and TRBJ2-3 gives the full variable domain: EAGVAQSPRYKIIEKRQSVAFWCNPISGHATLYWYQQILGQGPKLLIQFQNNGVVDDSQLPKDRFSAERLKGVDSTLKIQPAKLEDSAVYLCASSPGRGGTDTDTQYFGPGTRLTVL.

The chain joins TRBV25-1 to TRBJ1-1; D remains ambiguous. This CDR3 has 13 residues. CDR1 and CDR2 (germline): MGHDK, SYGVNS. Trimming shortened V by 4 bases and J by 0 bases, and 6 bases separated the two germline ends. CDR3 protein: CASSGDLNTEAFF. CDR3 nucleotide sequence: TGTGCCAGCAGTGGCGATTTGAACACTGAAGCTTTCTTT.

In DNA, the CDR3 is TGTGCCAGCAGTCTACCGGGACAGGGGAAGAAACTGTTTTTT. Amino acid sequence: CASSLPGQGKKLFF. The V and J genes are TRBV6-5 and TRBJ1-4, with 10 bases aligning to TRBD1. This CDR3 spans 14 amino acids. CDR1 is MNHEY, CDR2 SVGAGI, per germline. The ends lost 5 bases at V and 11 bases at J; junction bases unmatched: 8.

This sequence joins TRBV20-1 and TRBJ1-3, with TRBD1 matching over 10 bases. There are 14 residues in the CDR3. The germline V gene has CDR1 DFQATT and CDR2 SNEGSKA (reference sequence). With V trimmed by 3 bases and J by 4 bases, 3 bases remained unmatched. The CDR3 spells CSASRQGAGNTIYF. The CDR3 nucleotides read TGCAGTGCTAGTCGACAGGGGGCAGGAAACACCATATATTTT.